This passage covers 22 T cell receptor beta chains from one sample sequenced in a study of cytomegalovirus exposure and HLA in healthy donors. Assay: immunoSEQ multiplex PCR; the TCRdb copy retains only in-frame clones and omits some. This sample carries about 130,000 clones, approximately 92% of them seen once, and the ten largest clones take about 9.9%. Material: PBMCs. All receptors come from a young woman in good health and CMV-seropositive.

This clone has more than one count but fewer than ten. V gene TRBV7-6 combines with J gene TRBJ1-5; no definite D call. The CDR3 runs 13 residues. V was shortened by 7 bases and J by 3 bases, with 10 bases between the two germline ends. Per germline, CDR1 SGHVS and CDR2 FNYEAQ. The chain's CDR3 is CASTRGPNQPQHF. The CDR3, as DNA: TGTGCCAGCACCCGCGGGCCCAATCAGCCCCAGCATTTT. Complete variable domain (other parts from reference TRBV7-6 and TRBJ1-5): GAGVSQSPRYKVTKRGQDVALRCDPISGHVSLYWYRQALGQGPEFLTYFNYEAQQDKSGLPNDRFSAERPEGSISTLTIQRTEQRDSAMYRCASTRGPNQPQHFGDGTRLSIL.

The chain couples TRBV15 to TRBJ2-1; 7 bases align to TRBD2. The ends lost 4 bases at V and 2 bases at J; junction bases unmatched: 14. This CDR3 region has 18 residues. Germline V lookup: CDR1 LNHNV, CDR2 YYDKDF (reference sequence). The CDR3 sequence: CATSTRSGQAGPYNEQFF. The CDR3 DNA reads as TGTGCCACCAGCACCAGGTCCGGGCAAGCGGGACCCTACAATGAGCAGTTCTTC.

The J gene is TRBJ2-3, the V gene TRBV9; D is possibly TRBD2 (6 bases). The CDR3 covers 15 residues. Trimming removed 6 bases from V and 0 bases from J, with 14 bases in between. Germline-derived CDR1 and CDR2 are SGDLS and YYNGEE. The CDR3 spells CASIIGGPSTDTQYF. Written as DNA, the CDR3 is TGTGCCAGCATAATCGGGGGTCCTAGCACAGATACGCAGTATTTT.

The chain recombines TRBV28 with TRBJ2-7; 7 bases agree with TRBD1. CDR1 MDHEN and CDR2 SYDVKM come from the germline V gene. J lost 2 bases, V lost 6 bases, and 7 bases had no gene match. There are 14 residues in the CDR3. The CDR3 DNA follows: TGTGCCAGCAGCCCATACAGGGGAGCCTACGAGCAGTACTTC. This translates into CASSPYRGAYEQYF.

The chain carries TRBV7-6 and TRBJ1-3; TRBD1 matches 10 bases. Per germline, CDR1 SGHVS and CDR2 FNYEAQ. V gave up 2 bases and J gave up 4 bases; unmatched junction bases: 8. This CDR3 spans 17 amino acids. CDR3 residues: CASSLIGTGVSGNTIYF. The CDR3 coding sequence is TGTGCCAGCAGCTTAATCGGGACAGGGGTTTCCGGAAACACCATATATTTT.

The CDR3 DNA is TGTGCCAGCAGCGTAGAGAAAGGACAGAGCACAGATACGCAGTATTTT. This codes for CASSVEKGQSTDTQYF. This chain joins TRBV9 and TRBJ2-3; possibly TRBD1 for D (6 bases). The CDR3 runs to 16 residues. The germline gives CDR1 SGDLS, CDR2 YYNGEE. Trimming stripped 0 bases from V and 0 bases from J, with 11 bases between.

This clone was counted once. The chain carries TRBV6-1 and TRBJ2-7; 7 bases align to TRBD2. The V gene's germline CDR1 is MNHNS and CDR2 SASEGT. Unmatched junction bases numbered 9, after V lost 7 bases and J lost 0 bases. This CDR3 spans 15 amino acids. The CDR3 sequence: CASIGYPGGSYEQYF. DNA of the CDR3: TGTGCCAGCATTGGCTACCCGGGGGGCTCCTACGAGCAGTACTTC.

V and J are TRBV28 and TRBJ1-3, with D unresolved. Trimming removed 7 bases at V and 0 bases at J, with 19 bases between. The CDR3 extends over 17 amino acids. CDR1 and CDR2 from the germline V gene are MDHEN and SYDVKM. The CDR3: CASIATLGYLSGNTIYF. The CDR3 coding sequence is TGTGCCAGCATAGCGACTCTGGGCTACCTCTCTGGAAACACCATATATTTT.

CDR3 sequence (DNA): TGCGCCAGCAGCCAAGAGGGCAGCCACCTAACCTTAAACTATGGCTACACCTTC. It is translated as CASSQEGSHLTLNYGYTF. The V and J genes are TRBV4-1 and TRBJ1-2; D gene ambiguous. Between the trimmed V and J ends, which lost 0 bases and 2 bases, there was a span of 19 bases. CDR1 MGHRA and CDR2 YSYEKL come from the germline V gene. The CDR3 contains 18 residues.

The table lists this clone with a count of one. This chain joins TRBV28 and TRBJ2-3, with 10 positions matching TRBD2. This CDR3 has 15 residues. V dropped 6 bases and J dropped 5; count of bases not matched to a gene: 8. Germline CDR1 and CDR2: MDHEN and SYDVKM. CDR3 nucleotide sequence: TGTGCCAGCAGACGACAGCGGGGGGGGAAAGATACGCAGTATTTT. Protein sequence: CASRRQRGGKDTQYF.

The chain combines TRBV5-4 with TRBJ2-5; D call uncertain. The CDR3 runs to 11 residues. V lost 2 bases, J lost 5 bases, and 4 bases lay in between. The germline CDR1 and CDR2 sequences are SGHNT and YYREEE (reference sequence). This CDR3 reads CASSFGETQYF. The DNA for the CDR3 is TGTGCCAGCAGCTTCGGGGAGACCCAGTACTTC.

The rearrangement joins TRBV7-6 to TRBJ2-1; tentatively, D is TRBD2 (7 bases). The V end lost 5 bases, the J end lost 2 bases, and 13 bases lay between the germline ends. This CDR3 has 15 residues. CDR1 is SGHVS and CDR2 is FNYEAQ in the germline V gene. DNA for the CDR3: TGTGCCAGCAGCCCGGTCGGGGGGCCCTACAATGAGCAGTTCTTC. Translated: CASSPVGGPYNEQFF.

The chain carries TRBV30 and TRBJ1-1; TRBD1 matches at 9 bases. Unmatched junction bases numbered 5, after V lost 5 bases and J lost 4 bases. Germline V gives CDR1 GTSNPN, CDR2 SVGIG (reference sequence). The CDR3 covers 13 residues. The CDR3 DNA reads TGTGCCTGGGACGGACAGGGGTTCACTGAAGCTTTCTTT. Protein product: CAWDGQGFTEAFF.

The genes are TRBV28 and TRBJ1-4; 10 bases line up with TRBD1. V dropped 6 bases and J dropped 0; count of bases not matched to a gene: 10. This CDR3 spans 18 amino acids. The germline CDR1 and CDR2 sequences are MDHEN and SYDVKM. The CDR3 sequence: CASRNPGQGTTTNEKLFF. The CDR3 DNA follows: TGTGCCAGCAGGAATCCGGGACAGGGGACTACAACTAATGAAAAACTGTTTTTT.

V is TRBV6-6 and J is TRBJ2-5; no reliable D call. Trimming took off 0 bases at V and 4 bases at J, with 9 bases between the two ends. From germline, CDR1 is MNHNY and CDR2 SVGAGI (reference sequence). This CDR3 region has 14 residues. CDR3 DNA sequence: TGTGCCAGCAGTTACTCGAGACCGGGAGAGACCCAGTACTTC. This translates into CASSYSRPGETQYF.

V gene TRBV5-4 combines with J gene TRBJ2-3, with TRBD2 matching over 16 bases. This CDR3 contains 17 residues. V lost 4 bases, J lost 6 bases, and 8 bases stayed unmatched. Germline loops: CDR1 SGHNT, CDR2 YYREEE (reference sequence). The chain's CDR3 is CASSPRGLAGGVDTQYF. The CDR3 DNA sequence: TGTGCCAGCAGCCCGAGGGGACTAGCGGGGGGGGTGGATACGCAGTATTTT.

This sequence joins TRBV30 and TRBJ1-2; D call uncertain. V lost 3 bases and J 5 bases, leaving 7 bases between the germline ends. Germline V gene lookup returns CDR1 GTSNPN and CDR2 SVGIG (reference sequence). The CDR3 sequence is 11 residues long. Here the CDR3 reads CAWRPIYGYTF. CDR3 bases: TGTGCCTGGAGACCTATTTATGGCTACACCTTC.

This clone came up once. The rearrangement joins TRBV7-9 to TRBJ1-2; 8 nucleotides align to TRBD1. V was clipped by 4 bases and J by 4 bases; unmatched bases: 2. Per the germline V gene, CDR1 is SEHNR and CDR2 is FQNEAQ (reference sequence). The CDR3 totals 13 residues. CDR3 protein: CASSSDRVYGYTF. The CDR3 DNA sequence: TGTGCCAGCAGCTCGGACAGGGTCTATGGCTACACCTTC.

This chain joins TRBV18 and TRBJ2-2; 8 nucleotides agree with TRBD1. Per germline, CDR1 KGHSH and CDR2 LQKENI. This CDR3 region has 15 residues. V lost 3 bases and J lost 4; bases outside the gene matches: 4. Written as DNA, the CDR3 is TGTGCCAGCTCACCGGGGACAGGCCGCACCGGGGAGCTGTTTTTT. Its translation: CASSPGTGRTGELFF. Full variable domain (outside the CDR3, taken from reference TRBV18 and TRBJ2-2): NAGVMQNPRHLVRRRGQEARLRCSPMKGHSHVYWYRQLPEEGLKFMVYLQKENIIDESGMPKERFSAEFPKEGPSILRIQQVVRGDSAAYFCASSPGTGRTGELFFGEGSRLTVL.

The V gene is TRBV12-5, the J gene TRBJ2-2, with 11 bases identical to TRBD2. The CDR3 extends over 20 amino acids. Germline CDR1 LGHNT, CDR2 FRNRAP. V shed 0 bases and J 4 bases; nucleotides not matched to a gene: 13. The DNA of the CDR3 is TGTGCTAGTGGTTTGGTTATATCTGTGCTAGCGGGGGGTCTCACCGGGGAGCTGTTTTTT. Translated, it gives CASGLVISVLAGGLTGELFF.

A few counts support this clone. This chain joins TRBV6-5 and TRBJ1-5, with 7 bases identical to TRBD1. The germline CDR1 and CDR2 sequences are MNHEY and SVGAGI. V was pared by 6 bases and J by 5 bases, with 7 bases of the junction left unmatched. CDR3 length: 14 residues. The CDR3 DNA reads as TGTGCCAGCAGACACAGGGGCAAAGATCAGCCCCAGCATTTT. Translating gives CASRHRGKDQPQHF.

The V call is TRBV6-5, the J call TRBJ2-7, with TRBD2 as a possible D gene (6 bases). Deletions cut 5 bases from V and 6 bases from J, with 11 bases between. Germline V gene lookup returns CDR1 MNHEY and CDR2 SVGAGI. The CDR3 contains 12 residues. This chain's CDR3 is CASSTGVAEQYF. The CDR3 nucleotides are TGTGCCAGCAGTACGGGGGTGGCCGAGCAGTACTTC.